The 31 T cell receptor beta chains given below trace back to one sample, sequenced in a study of circulating tumor DNA in untreated peripheral T-cell lymphoma. Assay used: immunoSEQ multiplex PCR; TCRdb lists only in-frame clones, some missing. Of about 7,200 clones listed, about 80% are singletons. Sequences were obtained from tumor tissue. These receptors were obtained from a human donor with peripheral T-cell lymphoma.

The chain combines TRBV6-8 with TRBJ2-7; D is tentatively TRBD1 or TRBD2 (5 bases each). The CDR3 length is 13 residues. CDR1 and CDR2 (germline): MNHGY, SAAAGT. Deletions cut 6 bases from V and 0 bases from J, with 9 bases between. CDR3 coding DNA: TGTGCCAGCAGGGGACCTACCTCCTACGAGCAGTACTTC. It translates to CASRGPTSYEQYF.

This clone was seen more than once but under ten times. The chain's CDR3 is CASSQEKRGGGTGELFF. The CDR3 region has the DNA TGTGCCAGCAGCCAGGAGAAGCGGGGAGGGGGCACCGGGGAGCTGTTTTTT. This chain joins TRBV11-3 and TRBJ2-2; a weak D match, TRBD2 (7 bases). The V gene's germline CDR1 is SGHNT and CDR2 YENEEA. The ends were cut back, 5 bases at V and 4 bases at J, with 20 bases in the middle. This CDR3 spans 17 amino acids.

V gene TRBV6-7 combines with J gene TRBJ2-7; tentative D call: TRBD1 (5 bases). TRBV6-7 is sorted into the ORF group, with uncertain function. The CDR3 is made up of 13 amino acids. V shed 0 bases and J shed 7 bases, with 10 bases lying between them. The CDR3: CASSYSTVWEQYF. The DNA of the CDR3 is TGTGCCAGCAGTTACTCGACAGTCTGGGAGCAGTACTTC.

The chain joins TRBV7-1 to TRBJ2-3; D is unresolved. TRBV7-1 has ORF status, its function being uncertain. The CDR3 has 13 residues. V lost 4 bases to trimming and J lost 4 bases, with 9 bases between them. CDR3 coding DNA: TGTGCCAGCAGCTTAAGTCGCGCAGATACGCAGTATTTT. Its translation is CASSLSRADTQYF.

V and J are TRBV19 and TRBJ2-3; D possibly matches TRBD1 or TRBD2 (7 bases each). Trimming cost V 3 bases and J 6 bases, with 13 bases left between them. CDR3 length: 14 residues. Per germline, CDR1 LNHDA and CDR2 SQIVND (reference sequence). This CDR3 reads CASSIPRGGDTQYF. CDR3 DNA sequence: TGTGCCAGTAGTATCCCCAGGGGGGGCGATACGCAGTATTTT.

The chain joins TRBV14 to TRBJ2-5; 7 bases map to TRBD2. The length of the CDR3 is 12 residues. Germline CDR1 is SGHDN and CDR2 is FVKESK. The junction had 2 bases not matched to a gene; V was cut back by 1 base and J by 9 bases. DNA for the CDR3: TGTGCCAGCAGCCAAGCTGGGGGGGCCCAGTACTTC. It codes for CASSQAGGAQYF.

This clone appeared once. V gene TRBV7-5 combines with J gene TRBJ1-1. TRBV7-5 is a documented pseudogene. This CDR3 contains 14 residues. CDR3 nucleotide sequence: TGTGCCAGCAGCTTGGGTCGGGGACCTACTGAAGCTTTCTTT. Translation gives CASSLGRGPTEAFF.

The chain combines TRBV5-1 with TRBJ2-3; 13 bases fit TRBD2. The J segment lost 5 bases and the V segment lost 6 bases, leaving 9 bases of the junction unmatched. CDR3 size: 16 residues. Germline V gives CDR1 SGHRS, CDR2 YFSETQ. CDR3 sequence reads: CASTQLAGGTRDTQYF. CDR3 bases: TGCGCCAGCACCCAACTAGCGGGGGGGACCAGAGATACGCAGTATTTT.

J is TRBJ2-3 and V is TRBV14; TRBD2 matches at 7 bases. The CDR3 length is 15 residues. CDR1 SGHDN and CDR2 FVKESK come from the germline V gene. V lost 6 bases and J lost 5; bases outside the gene matches: 11. The CDR3 nucleotides are TGTGCCAGCAGACCGGCCGGGACTATCATAGATACGCAGTATTTT. This sequence encodes CASRPAGTIIDTQYF. The whole variable domain, filled in from reference TRBV14 and TRBJ2-3, reads EAGVTQFPSHSVIEKGQTVTLRCDPISGHDNLYWYRRVMGKEIKFLLHFVKESKQDESGMPNNRFLAERTGGTYSTLKVQPAELEDSGVYFCASRPAGTIIDTQYFGPGTRLTVL.

This sequence joins TRBV10-1 and TRBJ2-3; no clear D gene. The V gene lost 2 bases and the J gene lost 0 bases, with 9 bases spanning the gap. The CDR3 runs 15 residues. Looked up from germline, CDR1 is WNHNN and CDR2 is SYGVQD (reference sequence). The CDR3 reads CASSEKYTSTDTQYF. For the CDR3, the DNA is TGCGCCAGCAGTGAGAAATACACGAGCACAGATACGCAGTATTTT.

The chain links TRBV18 to TRBJ1-6; possible D gene TRBD1, 5 bases. Germline V CDR1 and CDR2: KGHSH, LQKENI. This CDR3 has 14 amino acids. V was shortened by 6 bases and J by 7 bases, with 13 bases between the two germline ends. In nucleotides, the CDR3 is TGTGCCAGCTCGCCGGTAGGGGTCAATTCACCCCTCCACTTT. This translates into CASSPVGVNSPLHF.

V usage is TRBV7-8 and J usage is TRBJ1-6; a possible D gene is TRBD1 (5 bases). Germline lookup yields CDR1 SGHVS and CDR2 FQNEAQ. Trimming cost V 3 bases and J 5 bases, with 8 bases left between them. The CDR3 is 14 residues long. The CDR3 sequence: CASSLYRNNSPLHF. In DNA form, the CDR3 reads TGTGCCAGCAGCTTGTACAGGAATAATTCACCCCTCCACTTT.

This clone was observed a handful of times. The chain uses TRBV6-8 and TRBJ2-7; D may be TRBD1 or TRBD2 (7 bases each). Trimming took 8 bases from V and 2 from J, leaving 16 bases between them. From germline, CDR1 is MNHGY and CDR2 SAAAGT. This CDR3 is 14 amino acids long. Written as DNA, the CDR3 is TGTGCCAGCTCCCAGGGGGGGACCACCTACGAGCAGTACTTC. Translated, it gives CASSQGGTTYEQYF.

This chain uses TRBV11-1 with TRBJ2-3; TRBD1 might be the D (5 bases). V lost 3 bases and J lost 5, with 15 bases in between. The germline CDR1 and CDR2 sequences are SGHAT and FQDESV (reference sequence). The CDR3 consists of 15 residues. The CDR3 region has the DNA TGTGCCAGCAGCTTGCCAGGGTCCCCCCAAGATACGCAGTATTTT. This sequence encodes CASSLPGSPQDTQYF.

The chain recombines TRBV29-1 with TRBJ1-1, with D possibly matching TRBD1 (5 bases). The V end lost 6 bases, the J end lost 10 bases, and 18 bases lay between the germline ends. CDR3 length: 12 amino acids. Per the germline V gene, CDR1 is SQVTM and CDR2 is ANQGSEA. Written as DNA, the CDR3 is TGCAGCGTGGGGGAGTTTGGGGTTGGAGCTTTCTTT. Its translation: CSVGEFGVGAFF.

On this clone: At one end the junction does not follow the germline gene, possibly because of a read error. The chain combines TRBV18 with TRBJ1-6; 10 bases are shared with TRBD1. CDR1 KGHSH and CDR2 LQKENI come from the germline V gene. The length of the CDR3 is 17 residues. The CDR3 protein is CASSPSTGGGYSSPLHF. The CDR3 bases are TGTGCCAGCTCACCATCGACAGGGGGCGGTTATAGTTCACCCCTCCACTTT.

The gene calls are TRBV28 and TRBJ1-1; a weak D match, TRBD1 (6 bases). V lost 7 bases, J lost 6 bases, and 21 bases lay in between. The germline V gene encodes CDR1 MDHEN and CDR2 SYDVKM. This CDR3 comprises 15 residues. This CDR3 is CASTPPQGVHPEAFF. CDR3 coding DNA: TGTGCCAGCACCCCCCCACAGGGAGTTCATCCTGAAGCTTTCTTT.

V is TRBV25-1 and J is TRBJ1-6; no definite D call. The V end was cut by 1 base, the J end by 7 bases, with 14 bases between. The CDR3 is made up of 16 amino acids. CDR1 MGHDK and CDR2 SYGVNS come from the germline V gene. The CDR3 DNA follows: TGTGCCAGCAGTGAATCTCCTGGGCAGATAAATTCACCCCTCCACTTT. Translated: CASSESPGQINSPLHF.

V usage is TRBV1 and J usage is TRBJ2-7; TRBD1 reflects the table's D call only, with no check against the DNA. TRBV1 is termed a pseudogene. The CDR3 is 13 residues long. The CDR3 reads CASSLIQGDEQYF. CDR3 DNA: TGCGCCAGCAGCCTAATACAGGGTGACGAGCAGTACTTC.

The rearrangement links TRBV28 to TRBJ2-2, with TRBD2 as a possible D gene (6 bases). The CDR3 contains 14 residues. Per germline, CDR1 MDHEN and CDR2 SYDVKM. Deletions cut 8 bases from V and 4 bases from J, with 14 bases between. The CDR3 DNA reads TGTGCCAGCCGCGGGACCTTGGGCACCGGGGAGCTGTTTTTT. As protein: CASRGTLGTGELFF.

CDR3 sequence: CASSQGGEGYEQYF. The CDR3 DNA follows: TGTGCCAGCAGCCAAGGCGGGGAAGGCTACGAGCAGTACTTC. V usage is TRBV7-6 and J usage is TRBJ2-7, with a weak D call TRBD2 (6 bases). This CDR3 contains 14 residues. Between the trimmed V and J ends, which lost 5 bases and 3 bases, there was a span of 14 bases. Germline assignment: CDR1 SGHVS and CDR2 FNYEAQ. Based on the CDR3 plus reference TRBV7-6 and TRBJ2-7, the full variable domain is GAGVSQSPRYKVTKRGQDVALRCDPISGHVSLYWYRQALGQGPEFLTYFNYEAQQDKSGLPNDRFSAERPEGSISTLTIQRTEQRDSAMYRCASSQGGEGYEQYFGPGTRLTVT.

The table lists this clone with a count of one. The chain couples TRBV10-2 to TRBJ1-2; D remains ambiguous. The CDR3 has 13 amino acids. With 5 bases removed from V and 1 base from J, the gap between germline ends came to 8 bases. Germline-derived CDR1 and CDR2 are WSHSY and SAAADI. The CDR3 protein is CASSKTLNYGYTF. The CDR3 DNA reads TGCGCCAGCAGTAAGACTCTTAACTATGGCTACACCTTC.

J is TRBJ1-1 and V is TRBV23-1, with 7 bases aligning to TRBD1. TRBV23-1 qualifies as an ORF whose function is uncertain. V was clipped by 6 bases and J by 1 base; unmatched bases: 11. The CDR3 extends over 16 amino acids. CDR3 protein: CASSLNRGWRNTEAFF. CDR3 DNA sequence: TGCGCCAGCAGCCTCAACAGGGGATGGCGGAACACTGAAGCTTTCTTT.

CDR3 DNA: TGTGCCAGCACAAGGGACAGGGCTGTCTATGGCTACACCTTC. Protein: CASTRDRAVYGYTF. This chain connects TRBV6-8 to TRBJ1-2; 9 positions agree with TRBD1. CDR1 is MNHGY and CDR2 is SAAAGT in the germline V gene. This CDR3 region has 14 residues. V lost 7 bases to trimming and J lost 4 bases; unmatched junction nucleotides: 7.

The genes are TRBV11-3 and TRBJ1-3, with 8 bases that match TRBD1. The V and J ends lost 5 bases and 8 bases, in that order; junction bases with no gene match: 8. The CDR3 length is 14 residues. The V gene's germline CDR1 is SGHNT and CDR2 YENEEA. This CDR3 is CASSLRTGRDTIYF. CDR3 nucleotides: TGTGCCAGCAGCCTAAGGACAGGGAGGGACACCATATATTTT.

The genes are TRBV29-1 and TRBJ2-5; D is unresolved. V lost 1 base and J 7 bases, leaving 10 bases between the germline ends. This CDR3 has 12 residues. The germline V gene encodes CDR1 SQVTM and CDR2 ANQGSEA. The CDR3 DNA is TGCAGCGTTGAAGCTCGAGAAGTGACCCAGTACTTC. Translation gives CSVEAREVTQYF.

This chain's CDR3 is CASSDAANEQYF. The CDR3 DNA follows: TGTGCCAGTAGCGATGCAGCCAACGAGCAGTACTTC. The chain links TRBV19 to TRBJ2-7; no clear D. Germline values: CDR1 LNHDA, CDR2 SQIVND (reference sequence). The CDR3 sequence is 12 residues long. V lost 6 bases and J lost 5, with 11 bases in between.

The chain joins TRBV5-1 to TRBJ2-7, with 7 bases that match TRBD1. CDR3 length: 16 amino acids. Germline V CDR1 and CDR2: SGHRS, YFSETQ. With 4 bases clipped from V and 2 bases from J, the junction kept 12 bases outside the gene matches. CDR3 amino acids: CASSQDRRQGAYEQYF. DNA of the CDR3: TGCGCCAGCAGCCAAGATCGACGCCAGGGGGCCTACGAGCAGTACTTC. The complete variable domain, with remaining parts taken from reference TRBV5-1 and TRBJ2-7, reads KAGVTQTPRYLIKTRGQQVTLSCSPISGHRSVSWYQQTPGQGLQFLFEYFSETQRNKGNFPGRFSGRQFSNSRSEMNVSTLELGDSALYLCASSQDRRQGAYEQYFGPGTRLTVT.

This clone was counted a few times. CDR3 region: CSGVWTTGELFF. CDR3 coding DNA: TGCAGCGGGGTTTGGACCACCGGGGAGCTGTTTTTT. This chain joins TRBV29-1 and TRBJ2-2; no definite D call. V was cut by 7 bases and J by 4 bases, with 10 bases left in between. This CDR3 region has 12 residues. Germline V CDR1 and CDR2: SQVTM, ANQGSEA.

This chain uses TRBV22-1 with TRBJ2-1. TRBV22-1 is termed a pseudogene. The length of the CDR3 is 12 residues. The CDR3 bases are TGTGCCAGCAGCCTATTTTACAATGAGCAGTTCTTC. Translating gives CASSLFYNEQFF.

The chain carries TRBV4-1 and TRBJ2-7; no firm D call. Germline CDR1 MGHRA, CDR2 YSYEKL. The V and J ends lost 4 bases and 3 bases respectively, with 16 bases between them. CDR3 length: 15 residues. The CDR3 is CASSPRFEALYEQYF. The CDR3 bases are TGCGCCAGCAGCCCAAGGTTCGAAGCCCTCTACGAGCAGTACTTC.